The rows below give T cell receptor beta chains drawn from one sample of a study of blood T cell repertoires in COVID-19. Profiled with immunoSEQ multiplex PCR; TCRdb holds only in-frame clones, not every one. The sample has some 430,000 clones, roughly 87% seen once. Sequenced: PBMCs or T cells enriched from blood (not recorded which). The source of these receptors is a young man who had recovered from COVID-19. The CDR3 runs from the conserved cysteine through the conserved F or W. The order of the fields is D gene, J gene, V gene, clone size, CDR3 DNA, CDR3 protein. D genes are given only for firm matches. Some rows mark clone size as missing; the rest say once, few, many or name a class of expanded clone.

>.|TRBJ1-1|TRBV7-9|once
TGTGCCAGCCTGGGAGGGCCGCTTGAAGCTTTCTTT
CASLGGPLEAFF
>TRBD2|TRBJ2-1|TRBV19|.
TGTGCCAGTAGTACCGGGACTAGCGGAGCCACTGAGCAGTTCTTC
CASSTGTSGATEQFF
>.|TRBJ2-7|TRBV6-5|.
TGTGCCAGCAGGATTGTCGGGAGCTACGAGCAGTACTTC
CASRIVGSYEQYF
>.|TRBJ1-1|TRBV11-2|.
TGTGCCAGCAGCTTAGATCACTTGCCGAACACTGAAGCTTTCTTT
CASSLDHLPNTEAFF
>.|TRBJ1-2|TRBV9|few
TGTGCCAGCAGCGTCGTGACAGGTTCTCTTGACTATGGCTACACCTTC
CASSVVTGSLDYGYTF
>TRBD2|TRBJ2-5|TRBV6-5|.
TGTGCCAGCAGTTCCATAGCGGGGGAGGCCCAGTACTTC
CASSSIAGEAQYF
>.|TRBJ1-2|TRBV28|.
TGTGCCAGCAGTCGGGACATCTATGGCTACACCTTC
CASSRDIYGYTF
>.|TRBJ1-4|TRBV5-4|.
TGTGCCAGCAGCTTGGCCGCAACTAATGAAAAACTGTTTTTT
CASSLAATNEKLFF
>.|TRBJ1-5|TRBV12-3/TRBV12-4|.
TGTGCCAGCAGTTCTCGTAGCAATCAGCCCCAGCATTTT
CASSSRSNQPQHF
>.|TRBJ1-5|TRBV2|.
TGTGCCAGCAGTTCACAGGGCTTTAGCAATCAGCCCCAGCATTTT
CASSSQGFSNQPQHF
>TRBD2|TRBJ2-3|TRBV7-7|once
TGTGCCAGCAGCTTAAAAGCGGGAGGCAACACAGATACGCAGTATTTT
CASSLKAGGNTDTQYF
>.|TRBJ1-6|TRBV12-3/TRBV12-4|few
TGTGCCAGCAGTTTATCCCCAGATTCACCCCTCCACTTT
CASSLSPDSPLHF
>.|TRBJ1-1|TRBV28|.
TGTGCCAGCAGTTCTAGAGTCCCAGCTTTCTTT
CASSSRVPAFF
>TRBD1|TRBJ1-4|TRBV30|.
TGTGCCTGGACCCCCGGGACAGGAAATGAAAAACTGTTTTTT
CAWTPGTGNEKLFF
>TRBD1|TRBJ1-1|TRBV5-5|.
TGTGCCAGCAGCTCGTTGACAGGGAGAGGAACTGAAGCTTTCTTT
CASSSLTGRGTEAFF
>TRBD1|TRBJ1-2|TRBV28|.
TGTGCCAGCAGTTTCGGTGACAGGGGAGCTGGCTACACCTTC
CASSFGDRGAGYTF
>.|TRBJ1-3|TRBV7-9|.
TGTGCCAGCAGCCCGGTTGGTACTTCTGGAAACACCATATATTTT
CASSPVGTSGNTIYF
>.|TRBJ1-1|TRBV15|.
TGTGCCACCAGCAGAGATCGTGACGGGATGGCTTTCTTT
CATSRDRDGMAFF
>.|TRBJ1-3|TRBV28|.
TGTGCCAGCACCCTAAACGCTGGAAACACCATATATTTT
CASTLNAGNTIYF
>.|TRBJ2-7|TRBV29-1|.
TGCAGCGTTGAGGCAGGGGCCCCATATCCCGCCTACGAGCAGTACTTC
CSVEAGAPYPAYEQYF
>TRBD2|TRBJ2-1|TRBV18|.
TGTGCCAGCTCCCCTCAGTTATATGCGGGAGGGCCCAATGAGCAGTTCTTC
CASSPQLYAGGPNEQFF
>TRBD2|TRBJ2-3|TRBV4-1|.
TGCGCCAGCAGCCCGCCTCCCTACGGGGAGGGCCTTCTTAGCACAGATACGCAGTATTTT
CASSPPPYGEGLLSTDTQYF
>TRBD1|TRBJ2-7|TRBV23-1|.
TGCGCCAGCAGTCCGTACAGGGGAACCTACGAGCAGTACTTC
CASSPYRGTYEQYF
>.|TRBJ1-2|TRBV21-1|.
TGTGCCAGCAGCAACCAACCAGCCGGGACACTAGGTGGAGGCTACACCTTC
CASSNQPAGTLGGGYTF
>TRBD2|TRBJ2-7|TRBV11-1|.
TGTGCCAGCAGCTTAGGACTAGCGGGCGATGGATACGAGCAGTACTTC
CASSLGLAGDGYEQYF
>.|TRBJ1-5|TRBV29-1|.
TGCAGCGTTGGGGTCGGGGGCAATCAGCCCCAGCATTTT
CSVGVGGNQPQHF
>TRBD1|TRBJ2-5|TRBV18|.
TGTGCCAGCTCACCGGGACAGGGACGGACCCAGTACTTC
CASSPGQGRTQYF
>.|TRBJ1-2|TRBV2|.
TGTGCCAGCAGGGGGGGACCGGACTATGGCTACACCTTC
CASRGGPDYGYTF
>.|TRBJ2-4|TRBV28|.
TGTGCCACGACAAGTTTACGGGGTACGGGAAACATTCAGTACTTC
CATTSLRGTGNIQYF
>.|TRBJ2-3|TRBV7-8|once
TGTGCCAGCAGCGAAGGACAGATCACAGATACGCAGTATTTT
CASSEGQITDTQYF
>TRBD2|TRBJ2-2|TRBV19|.
TGTGCCAGTAGTACGGGACTAGCGGGAGATACTGGGGAGCTGTTTTTT
CASSTGLAGDTGELFF
>.|TRBJ1-6|TRBV10-1|few
TGCGCCAGCAGGGATAGAGGAAGGTTGATCCTAAATTCACCCCTCCACTTT
CASRDRGRLILNSPLHF
>TRBD2|TRBJ2-2|TRBV7-9|many
TGTGCCAGCAGCCGCCCGGGGGGTGACACCGGGGAGCTGTTTTTT
CASSRPGGDTGELFF
>.|TRBJ1-2|TRBV5-1|.
TGCGCCAGCAGCACAGACGGCCCCTATGGCTACACCTTC
CASSTDGPYGYTF
>.|TRBJ1-1|TRBV28|.
TGTGCCTTGGGAGGGGGGGACACTGAAGCTTTCTTT
CALGGGDTEAFF
>TRBD1|TRBJ1-1|TRBV24-1|.
TGTGCCACCAGGAACAGGGGGCTCACTGAAGCTTTCTTT
CATRNRGLTEAFF
>.|TRBJ1-1|TRBV28|.
TGTGCCAGCAGTTTGGGAGGGGACGGGAACACTGAAGCTTTCTTT
CASSLGGDGNTEAFF
>.|TRBJ2-1|TRBV5-1|.
TGCGCCAGCAGCTTGTCTAGTGGTTCTGCGGTTGAGCAGTTCTTC
CASSLSSGSAVEQFF
>.|TRBJ1-1|TRBV5-1|.
TGCGCCAGCAGCTTGGACGCGGGCGTCACTGAAGCTTTCTTT
CASSLDAGVTEAFF
>TRBD1|TRBJ2-7|TRBV19|.
TGTGCCAGTTCTCGGACAGGGGTTGGTTACGAGCAGTACTTC
CASSRTGVGYEQYF
>.|TRBJ1-5|TRBV27|few
TGTGCCAGCAGTTATGACAACAATCAGCCCCAGCATTTT
CASSYDNNQPQHF
>.|TRBJ1-1|TRBV9|.
TGTGCCAGCAGCGTAGGAGGCGGGCTCAACACTGAAGCTTTCTTT
CASSVGGGLNTEAFF
>.|TRBJ2-1|TRBV7-3|.
TGTGCCAGCAGCTTAGCGATAAGCAGGAATGAGCAGTTCTTC
CASSLAISRNEQFF
>.|TRBJ1-2|TRBV23-1|.
TGCGCCAGCAGTTCCCAGGTTGTATGCTATGGCTACACCTTC
CASSSQVVCYGYTF
>TRBD2|TRBJ2-1|TRBV27|.
TGTGCCAGCACCCGAGTTAAGCGGGAGGGCCTACGGTCCTACAATGAGCAGTTCTTC
CASTRVKREGLRSYNEQFF
>.|TRBJ1-6|TRBV15|.
TGTGCCACCAGCAGGGGGAGGACTCCTCAGCTAGCCCTCCACTTT
CATSRGRTPQLALHF
>TRBD2|TRBJ2-3|TRBV10-3|once
TGTGCCATCAGTGAGTCGCGGGGGGCGATCCTCGGGGATACGCAGTATTTT
CAISESRGAILGDTQYF
>.|TRBJ2-7|TRBV2|once
TGTGCCAGCACGATGCCCAGGGCCCCCTACGAGCAGTACTTC
CASTMPRAPYEQYF
>.|TRBJ2-7|TRBV5-4|.
TGTGCCAGCAGCAATAGCGGAGCCTTCTACGAGCAGTACTTC
CASSNSGAFYEQYF
>.|TRBJ2-5|TRBV7-6|.
TGTGCCAGCAGTTTAGGCCTTCGGGCGGGGGCCTCCCGGGGGGACCAGTACTTC
CASSLGLRAGASRGDQYF
>.|TRBJ2-3|TRBV6-5|.
TGTGCCAGCAGTTACGACGGGAGCCGCACAGATACGCAGTATTTT
CASSYDGSRTDTQYF
>.|TRBJ1-2|TRBV13|.
TGTGCCAGCAGCTGGGGGGGCAGGGCGACTGCTAACTATGGCTACACCTTC
CASSWGGRATANYGYTF
>TRBD2|TRBJ2-1|TRBV14|.
TGTGCCAGCACCCCCCGAACGGGAGGGTTAGAGCAGTTCTTC
CASTPRTGGLEQFF
>.|TRBJ2-3|TRBV25-1|.
TGTGCCAGCAGTGATGGGGGAGGGGGGCCGGGCACAGATACGCAGTATTTT
CASSDGGGGPGTDTQYF
>TRBD1|TRBJ1-2|TRBV5-6|.
TGTGCCAGCAGCACCAGACAGGGGGTTTTTTATGGCTACACCTTC
CASSTRQGVFYGYTF
>TRBD1|TRBJ1-2|TRBV25-1|.
TGTGCCAGCAGTCCCGGACAGGCAGATGGCTACACCTTC
CASSPGQADGYTF